The T cell receptor (beta chain) under discussion was sequenced for a study of CD8 T cells in ankylosing spondylitis. Study results and limitations: Existing reports had already noted some motif variants in reactive arthritis synovial fluid and blood. Relatively scarce in peripheral blood, disease-linked clones were CD8+. Typical of ankylosing spondylitis blood, it appeared, was a TCR beta motif of under 10 highly homologous variants.

A single record per CDR3 protein comes from TCRdb applying MiXCR to the 5' RACE reads. The sample lists around 890,000 distinct CDR3 sequences; over 9.5% were seen once. The ends lost 3 bases at V and 5 bases at J; junction bases unmatched: 5. This CDR3 region has 14 residues. Germline values: CDR1 SGHRS, CDR2 YFSETQ. This clonotype was picked up a small number of times. Its matching antigen is unknown. Sequencing used blood, either unsorted or a sorted T cell fraction (not recorded which). This chain joins TRBV5-1 and TRBJ2-7; 10 bases match TRBD1. The sequence was collected from a male donor with ankylosing spondylitis. CDR3 sequence reads: CASSWTGGEDEQYF. The CDR3 nucleotides are TGCGCCAGCAGCTGGACAGGGGGAGAGGACGAGCAGTACTTC.